This T cell receptor beta chain came from a study of shared clonotypes between healthy human individuals (dated by TCRdb to about 2020). Some background on the complete study: The cohort comprised a couple of women and a few men aged 18 to 49 years. For each donor, CD4 naive and CD4 memory were each given three plates, CD8 naive was given two plates, and CD8 memory was given one plate. To estimate repertoire size and how much clonotype sharing occurs between individuals, the study deeply sequenced the blood TCR repertoires of several healthy adults. To increase sequencing depth and limit assay-specific biases, TCR repertoire library preparation and sequencing were carried out by different laboratories using diverse techniques. Leukapheresis yielded between about 0.94 and 9 billion PBMCs per donor.

A word on this clone: Its antigen is currently not known. No much larger clone is present one base from it, and per-base qualities are unavailable.

TCR CDR3 regions were amplified from genomic DNA by multiplex PCR using the deep immunoSEQ assay. Extracted genomic DNA from each cell subset was distributed evenly across all wells of several immunoSEQ 96-well plates, and each plate was treated as a replicate. Each replicate PCR for sorted subsets received approximately 200 ng genomic DNA, equal to tens of thousands of T cell genomes. Purified libraries were measured with a Qubit 3.0 fluorometer, size-checked on a Bioanalyzer 2100, and measured again with the KAPA Library Quantification kit. Every immunoSEQ 96-well plate was sequenced on a separate single-read 150-cycle Illumina NextSeq 550 flow cell. The paper's processing steps were these. The immunoSEQ output contained only junctional sequences without quality scores, so filtering could not match that applied to full-length reads. To assign V/J genes and CDR3, sequences were annotated using PyIR, a Python wrapper for IgBLAST v1.9, with IMGT germline references. Reads were filtered out if the reads had weak V/J assignments (E-value above 1e-6), no CDR3, stop codons, out-of-frame junctions, or ambiguous translated residues. V3J clonotypes were defined by identical inferred V gene, J gene, and CDR3 amino acid sequence. Percentage overlap between repertoires was calculated by dividing the number of shared unique clonotypes by the size of the smaller repertoire. Richness of each repertoire was evaluated using RTK rarefaction, the Chao1 estimator, and Recon v2.1 estimates of unobserved clonotypes. For all TCRbeta clonotypes obtained by the gDNA method from several donors, generation probabilities were computed with OLGA. As stored in TCRdb, this immuneACCESS dataset retains in-frame rearrangements with V and J assigned. A fraction of the clones does not appear; measured against another copy, unresolved V genes explain less than half of the discrepancy, and the remainder lacks a known reason. Clonal size and the V and J genes are those of that table, whereas D and trimming came from the DNA. For this sample there are around 610,000 clones; 90% to 97% appear just once. Approximately 0.12% of the sample belongs to the ten largest clones.

CD8 naive samples consisted of CD45RO-negative cells that were positively selected for CCR7, yielding a CD45RA+CCR7+ population without TemRA cells. Donors were healthy HIV-negative adults with no recently reported acute infections or vaccinations. Only Caucasian adults living in Nashville, Tennessee, USA were represented among the donors. After blood collection by leukapheresis, PBMCs were isolated using Ficoll-Histopaque density gradient centrifugation and then cryopreserved in the vapor phase of liquid nitrogen. Analytical flow cytometry was used to check the purity and quantity of every magnetically sorted T cell population. Each sorted fraction had its genomic DNA isolated and then quantified by UV absorbance on a Nanodrop 2000c. What the study reported, not specific to this receptor: Rarefaction of sorted-subset datasets indicated incomplete sequencing despite the large sequencing depth. Naive subsets generally had larger estimated clonotype richness than memory subsets did. Across four donors, approximately 5% of naive CD4, roughly 3.5% of naive CD8, about 2% of memory CD4, and 0.3% to 0.45% of memory CD8 clonotypes were shared. Sampling was limited to blood, and TCR repertoires in tissue likely differ from TCR repertoires in blood. Based on pairwise subsampling, the degree of clonotype sharing among donors was expected to be affected by sequencing depth. Higher generation probabilities were observed for clonotypes shared by all four sorted-subset donors than for non-shared clonotypes. The genetic and exposure-history diversity represented was limited by the small number of donors.

The sequence derives from a woman aged 30 to 39 in good health. The source material was naive CD8+ T cells sorted from blood. The label giving this sample's cell subset or site can be read as: CD45RA+CCR7+.

The DNA reads TGTGCCAGCAGCTTGGCAGAAGATCAGCCCCAGCATTTT. It is translated as CASSLAEDQPQHF. The chain joins TRBV5-5 to TRBJ1-5; a confident D gene designation cannot be given. Trimming costs V 0 bases and J 5 bases, and their ends lie 6 bases apart. The CDR3, from cysteine to phenylalanine, totals 13 residues. The sequence is cut down to CDR3 DNA, 39 bases in frame from base 1. Per the germline V gene (reference sequence), SGHKS is the CDR1 and YYEKEE is the CDR2.